Given below is one TCR beta chain in context. The data derive from a study of blood T cell repertoires in COVID-19. Turning to the study itself: Sample material is recorded as cDNA or gDNA derived from T cells, B-cell-depleted T cells, or PBMCs.

Sequencing was performed with immunoSEQ multiplex PCR; in TCRdb, only in-frame clones are kept and a portion is missing. Of around 170,000 clones in the sample, about four fifths are singletons; the top ten hold around 7%. Sequenced sample: peripheral blood. The TCR comes from a man aged 70-80 years with active or convalescent COVID-19.

The CDR3 spells CASSPADRYTGELFF. In nucleotides, the CDR3 is TGTGCCAGCAGCCCAGCGGACCGATACACCGGGGAGCTGTTTTTT. The chain has TRBV7-6 and TRBJ2-2; a possible D gene is TRBD2 (5 bases). CDR1 SGHVS and CDR2 FNYEAQ come from the germline V gene. There are 15 residues in the CDR3. Deletions cut 5 bases from V and 3 bases from J, with 13 bases between. The full variable domain, its missing parts supplied by reference TRBV7-6 and TRBJ2-2, is GAGVSQSPRYKVTKRGQDVALRCDPISGHVSLYWYRQALGQGPEFLTYFNYEAQQDKSGLPNDRFSAERPEGSISTLTIQRTEQRDSAMYRCASSPADRYTGELFFGEGSRLTVL.